Described below is a single T cell receptor beta chain sequence and its context. This sample is drawn from a study of PD-L1 blockade in urothelial cancer. Produced via immunoSEQ multiplex PCR; TCRdb's table is partial and in-frame only. This sample has 50,000 to 60,000 clones, with 88% found just once. There are 14 residues in the CDR3. Germline CDR1 MNHEY, CDR2 SVGAGI. Trimming stripped 6 bases from V and 3 bases from J, with 12 bases between. Time point: peripheral blood 6 weeks after treatment start. Sample contribution per patient ranged from 1 to 8, covering pretreatment and on-treatment. The material was PBMCs, obtained around atezolizumab (anti-PD-L1) treatment. The chain has TRBV6-5 and TRBJ1-5; a possible D gene is TRBD1 (6 bases). This sequence was found in a man aged 55 to 70 with urothelial cancer. The CDR3 nucleotides read TGTGCCAGCAGCCCAACAGGGACCAATCAGCCCCAGCATTTT. As protein: CASSPTGTNQPQHF.